A selection of T cell receptor beta chains follows, all from one sample in a study of blood T cell repertoires in COVID-19. The method was immunoSEQ multiplex PCR; TCRdb's version includes in-frame clones alone and lacks a portion of them. Of 410,000 or so clones detected, 75% to 90% appear once; the ten largest clones hold approximately 1.4%. Material: peripheral blood. These receptors all stem from a woman aged 25 to 45 with active or convalescent COVID-19. Each CDR3 is given with its conserved first and last residue. D genes are given only for firm matches. Expanded clones get a size class; other rows say once, few or many, or leave the size out.

V gene	J gene	D gene	clone size	CDR3 DNA	CDR3 protein
TRBV6-5	TRBJ2-3	TRBD1	-	TGTGCCAGCAGTTCCGACAGGGGGCGTCCAGATACGCAGTATTTT	CASSSDRGRPDTQYF
TRBV4-1	TRBJ2-1	TRBD2	-	TGCGCCAGCAGGCGGGGGGGAGACAATGAGCAGTTCTTC	CASRRGGDNEQFF
TRBV20-1	TRBJ1-1	TRBD1	-	TGCAGTGCTGGACAGGGGGGTGAAGCTTTCTTT	CSAGQGGEAFF
TRBV4-2	TRBJ2-7	TRBD2	-	TGTGCCAGCAGCCAAGATGCGATTAGCGGGGGTCTTTACGAGCAGTACTTC	CASSQDAISGGLYEQYF
TRBV15	TRBJ2-1	TRBD2	once	TGTGCCACCAGCAGAGGCGGGGGAACGGGTAATGAGCAGTTCTTC	CATSRGGGTGNEQFF
TRBV27	TRBJ1-4	TRBD1	once	TGTGCCAGCAGTTTCCCGGACAGGGGACATGAAAAACTGTTTTTT	CASSFPDRGHEKLFF
TRBV2	TRBJ2-1	TRBD1	once	TGTGCCAGCTCGAAACAGGGGCTAGTGGTTGCTGAGCAGTTCTTC	CASSKQGLVVAEQFF
TRBV7-2	TRBJ2-1	-	-	TGTGCCAGCAGCTTAGCGTACTATTCCCCCTACAATGAGCAGTTCTTC	CASSLAYYSPYNEQFF
TRBV7-9	TRBJ1-6	-	few	TGTGCCAGCAGCTTTCTAAGTTCACCCCTCCACTTT	CASSFLSSPLHF
TRBV25-1	TRBJ1-4	-	-	TGTGCCAGCAGTGAATTCCCAACAGGGTCTGAAAAACTGTTTTTT	CASSEFPTGSEKLFF
TRBV5-1	TRBJ1-5	TRBD1	-	TGCGCCAGCAGCCCCGGGACAGGGTATCAGCCCCAGCATTTT	CASSPGTGYQPQHF
TRBV7-2	TRBJ2-7	-	once	TGTGCCCTATCCGGGACATCCTACGAGCAGTACTTC	CALSGTSYEQYF
TRBV7-2	TRBJ2-1	-	-	TGTGCCAGCAGCTTCTTTCAGGGATCGGGTGAGCAGTTCTTC	CASSFFQGSGEQFF
TRBV5-1	TRBJ2-2	-	once	TGCGCCAGCAGCGTGGGGGCCACCGGGGAGCTGTTTTTT	CASSVGATGELFF
TRBV6-1	TRBJ2-1	-	-	TGTGCCAGCAGTGATCACGGAGATAGGTACAATGAGCAGTTCTTC	CASSDHGDRYNEQFF
TRBV19	TRBJ1-2	-	-	TGTGCCGCCCATGGTACTGTTGGAGACTATGGCTACACCTTC	CAAHGTVGDYGYTF
TRBV7-9	TRBJ2-2	TRBD2	-	TGTGCCAGCAGCCCTTCTCCTTGGGCTAGCGGGAACACCGGGGAGCTGTTTTTT	CASSPSPWASGNTGELFF
TRBV6-6	TRBJ2-7	-	-	TGTGCCAGCACCCCCGAGGGGGCGCGGGACTCCTACGAGCAGTACTTC	CASTPEGARDSYEQYF
TRBV6-5	TRBJ1-4	-	-	TGTGCCAGCAGTTACGAGGCCCCCCACGGGGAAAAACTGTTTTTT	CASSYEAPHGEKLFF
TRBV3-1/TRBV3-2	TRBJ2-7	TRBD1	-	TGTGCCAGCAGTCGGACAGGGGCATCCTACGAGCAGTACTTC	CASSRTGASYEQYF
TRBV2	TRBJ1-2	TRBD1	-	TGTGCCAGCGGGGGACAGGAACTCTATGGCTACACCTTC	CASGGQELYGYTF
TRBV15	TRBJ2-7	TRBD2	-	TGTGCCACCAGCTTCGAGCGGGAGAGCTCCTACGAGCAGTACTTC	CATSFERESSYEQYF
TRBV5-4	TRBJ2-7	-	-	TGTGCCAGCAGCTTGGAATTTCAGGGGTCCAGCTCCTACGAGCAGTACTTC	CASSLEFQGSSSYEQYF
TRBV12-3/TRBV12-4	TRBJ1-1	-	-	TGTGCCAGCAGCTCGTCCCTGAACACTGAAGCTTTCTTT	CASSSSLNTEAFF